The 13 T cell receptor beta chains below come from one sample, sequenced in a study of PD-1 blockade in classical Hodgkin lymphoma. Using immunoSEQ multiplex PCR, the repertoire was profiled, and TCRdb retains in-frame clones only, with some absent. Of tens of thousands of clones in the sample, roughly 80% were seen once. The time point here: cycle 4 day 1 (C4D1), after six to seven weeks of nivolumab. Each patient relapsed following autologous stem cell transplantation, and prior brentuximab vedotin exposure differed. The sequencing used peripheral blood mononuclear cells (PBMCs), collected before the fourth cycle of nivolumab. All receptors come from a human donor with classical Hodgkin lymphoma.

The CDR3 loop reads CASSPGLASDTQYF. CDR3 DNA: TGTGCCAGCAGCCCGGGACTAGCGTCAGATACGCAGTATTTT. The chain has TRBV7-7 and TRBJ2-3, with TRBD2 identical over 10 bases. The germline V gene encodes CDR1 SSHAT and CDR2 FNYEAQ (reference sequence). The CDR3 consists of 14 residues. Losses at the gene ends were 5 bases for V and 4 bases for J; bases not matched to a gene: 3.

The chain recombines TRBV28 with TRBJ1-5; 7 bases are shared with TRBD1. V dropped 6 bases and J dropped 6; count of bases not matched to a gene: 14. CDR3 length: 16 residues. Germline assignment: CDR1 MDHEN and CDR2 SYDVKM. The CDR3, as DNA: TGTGCCAGCAGACCCACTGACAGGGTCTTAAGTCAGCCCCAGCATTTT. The encoded protein is CASRPTDRVLSQPQHF.

This rearrangement joins TRBV12-2 to TRBJ2-3; the DNA was not used to check the table's D call, TRBD2. TRBV12-2 is tagged as a pseudogene. The CDR3 sequence is 23 residues long. CDR3 coding DNA: TGTGCAAGTCGCTTACCCGGGACAGGGATCGAGCGGGGGGTCACAGGTAGCACAGATACGCAGTATTTT. Translating it yields CASRLPGTGIERGVTGSTDTQYF.

This clone was picked up a small number of times. The chain joins TRBV4-2 to TRBJ1-6, with D unresolved. The CDR3 loop spans 14 amino acids. CDR1 and CDR2 (germline): LGHNA, YNFKEQ. Trimming cost V 0 bases and J 6 bases, with 6 bases left between them. The DNA of the CDR3 is TGTGCCAGCAGCCAAGAAAGGGCTAATTCACCCCTCCACTTT. Amino acid sequence: CASSQERANSPLHF.

V and J are TRBV10-3 and TRBJ1-1; D is ambiguous. The CDR3 is made up of 12 amino acids. V lost 2 bases, J lost 7 bases, and 8 bases lay in between. Germline V gives CDR1 ENHRY, CDR2 SYGVKD. Written as DNA, the CDR3 is TGTGCCATCAGTGAGATAGGGCGTGAAGCTTTCTTT. Translation: CAISEIGREAFF.

The rearrangement uses TRBV4-1 and TRBJ1-3; D uncertain. Germline lookup yields CDR1 MGHRA and CDR2 YSYEKL. V was pared by 0 bases and J by 1 base, with 16 bases between. The CDR3 contains 18 residues. CDR3 sequence: CASSQDGWDGPSGNTIYF. The CDR3 coding sequence is TGCGCCAGCAGCCAAGATGGGTGGGATGGACCGTCTGGAAACACCATATATTTT.

The J gene is TRBJ2-7, the V gene TRBV2, with 8 bases fitting TRBD2. With V trimmed by 10 bases and J by 2 bases, 10 bases remained unmatched. The CDR3 consists of 14 residues. Per germline, CDR1 SNHLY and CDR2 FYNNEI. CDR3 nucleotides: TGTGCCACCCGCGGGAGCGGGGGTACCTACGAGCAGTACTTC. The encoded protein is CATRGSGGTYEQYF.

The chain recombines TRBV6-6 with TRBJ2-2; TRBD2 matches at 7 bases. J gave up 0 bases and V 10 bases, and 11 bases lay outside the gene matches. The V gene's germline CDR1 is MNHNY and CDR2 SVGAGI (reference sequence). CDR3 length: 16 amino acids. CDR3 region: CATRLAPLANTGELFF. Here the CDR3 DNA reads TGTGCCACCCGACTAGCTCCCCTCGCGAACACCGGGGAGCTGTTTTTT.

The chain links TRBV4-2 to TRBJ2-7, with D perhaps TRBD2 (7 bases). Germline V gene data show CDR1 as LGHNA and CDR2 as YNFKEQ. Trimming shortened V by 4 bases and J by 2 bases, and 21 bases separated the two germline ends. The length of the CDR3 is 17 residues. CDR3 sequence reads: CASSPGEGGFFTYEQYF. The CDR3, as DNA: TGTGCCAGCAGCCCTGGAGAGGGGGGGTTCTTCACCTACGAGCAGTACTTC.

This clone occurred a few times. The J gene is TRBJ2-2, the V gene TRBV7-2; TRBD1 matches 8 bases. Germline CDR1 SGHTA, CDR2 FQGNSA. The CDR3 contains 15 residues. V was pared by 5 bases and J by 3 bases, with 5 bases of the junction left unmatched. The CDR3 region is CASSPDRVYTGELFF. Written as DNA, the CDR3 is TGTGCCAGCAGCCCGGACAGGGTATACACCGGGGAGCTGTTTTTT.

The chain uses TRBV6-1 and TRBJ1-3; D is possibly TRBD1 (6 bases). Trimming removed 8 bases at V and 4 bases at J, with 9 bases between. The CDR3 consists of 12 residues. Germline V gene lookup returns CDR1 MNHNS and CDR2 SASEGT. The CDR3 is CASGQLGNTIYF. DNA of the CDR3: TGTGCCAGCGGACAGCTGGGAAACACCATATATTTT.

The genes are TRBV7-2 and TRBJ2-7; D remains ambiguous. Germline V CDR1 and CDR2: SGHTA, FQGNSA. Trimming cost V 5 bases and J 0 bases, with 8 bases left between them. The CDR3 loop spans 13 amino acids. The CDR3 reads CASSPSSSYEQYF. The CDR3 nucleotides are TGTGCCAGCAGCCCCTCTAGCTCCTACGAGCAGTACTTC.

The chain is built from TRBV7-9 and TRBJ2-2, with 8 bases fitting TRBD1. Per the germline V gene, CDR1 is SEHNR and CDR2 is FQNEAQ (reference sequence). This CDR3 has 16 residues. V lost 3 bases to trimming and J lost 6 bases; unmatched junction nucleotides: 9. The CDR3 DNA is TGTGCCAGCAGCTTCAGACAGGGGTCCCGGTCCGGGGAGCTGTTTTTT. Protein sequence: CASSFRQGSRSGELFF.